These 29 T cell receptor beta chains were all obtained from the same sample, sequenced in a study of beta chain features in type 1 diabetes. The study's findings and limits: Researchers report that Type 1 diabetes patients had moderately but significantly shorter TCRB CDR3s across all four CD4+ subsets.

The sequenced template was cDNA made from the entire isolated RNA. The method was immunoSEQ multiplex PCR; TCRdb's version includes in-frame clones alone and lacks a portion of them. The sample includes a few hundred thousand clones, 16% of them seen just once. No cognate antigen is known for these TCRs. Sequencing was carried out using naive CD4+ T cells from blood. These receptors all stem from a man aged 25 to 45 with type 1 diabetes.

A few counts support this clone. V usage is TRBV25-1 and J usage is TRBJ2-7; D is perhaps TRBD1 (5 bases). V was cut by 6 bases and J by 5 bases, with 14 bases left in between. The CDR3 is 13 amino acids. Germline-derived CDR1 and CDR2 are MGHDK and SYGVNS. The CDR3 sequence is CASRQDRWDEQYF. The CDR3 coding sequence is TGTGCCAGCAGACAGGACCGGTGGGACGAGCAGTACTTC.

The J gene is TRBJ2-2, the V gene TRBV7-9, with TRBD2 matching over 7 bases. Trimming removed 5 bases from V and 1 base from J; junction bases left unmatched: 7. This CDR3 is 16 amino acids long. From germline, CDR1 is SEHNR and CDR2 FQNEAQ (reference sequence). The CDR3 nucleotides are TGTGCCAGCAGCCCCCGACTAGCAGAGAACACCGGGGAGCTGTTTTTT. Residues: CASSPRLAENTGELFF. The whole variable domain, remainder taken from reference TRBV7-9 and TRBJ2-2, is DTGVSQNPRHKITKRGQNVTFRCDPISEHNRLYWYRQTLGQGPEFLTYFQNEAQLEKSRLLSDRFSAERPKGSFSTLEIQRTEQGDSAMYLCASSPRLAENTGELFFGEGSRLTVL.

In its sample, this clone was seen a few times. The CDR3: CASGPFTVNEQFF. The CDR3 DNA reads TGTGCCAGCGGCCCCTTCACAGTCAATGAGCAGTTCTTC. The chain recombines TRBV7-2 with TRBJ2-1; D gene unclear. Germline values: CDR1 SGHTA, CDR2 FQGNSA. The V and J ends lost 8 bases and 6 bases respectively, with 14 bases between them. This CDR3 region has 13 residues.

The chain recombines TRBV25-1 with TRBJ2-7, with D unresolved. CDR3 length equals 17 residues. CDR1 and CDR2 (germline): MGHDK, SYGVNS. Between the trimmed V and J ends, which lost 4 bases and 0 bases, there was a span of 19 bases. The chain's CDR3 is CASSGSPRHGISYEQYF. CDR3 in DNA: TGTGCCAGCAGTGGATCCCCGAGACACGGAATCTCCTACGAGCAGTACTTC.

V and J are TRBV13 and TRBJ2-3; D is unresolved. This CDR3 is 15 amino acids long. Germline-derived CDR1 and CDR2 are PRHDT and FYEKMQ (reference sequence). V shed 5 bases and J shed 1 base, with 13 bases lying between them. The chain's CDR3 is CASSGPGWGTDTQYF. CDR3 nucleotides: TGTGCCAGCAGCGGACCTGGCTGGGGCACAGATACGCAGTATTTT. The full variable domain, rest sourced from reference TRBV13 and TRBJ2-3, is AAGVIQSPRHLIKEKRETATLKCYPIPRHDTVYWYQQGPGQDPQFLISFYEKMQSDKGSIPDRFSAQQFSDYHSELNMSSLELGDSALYFCASSGPGWGTDTQYFGPGTRLTVL.

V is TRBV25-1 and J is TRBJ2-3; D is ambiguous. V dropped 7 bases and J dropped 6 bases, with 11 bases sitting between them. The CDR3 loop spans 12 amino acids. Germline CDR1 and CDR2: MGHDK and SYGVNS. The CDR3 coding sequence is TGTGCCAGCACCTTGGGCTGGGATACGCAGTATTTT. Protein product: CASTLGWDTQYF. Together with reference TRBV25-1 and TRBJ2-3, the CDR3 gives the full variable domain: EADIYQTPRYLVIGTGKKITLECSQTMGHDKMYWYQQDPGMELHLIHYSYGVNSTEKGDLSSESTVSRIRTEHFPLTLESARPSHTSQYLCASTLGWDTQYFGPGTRLTVL.

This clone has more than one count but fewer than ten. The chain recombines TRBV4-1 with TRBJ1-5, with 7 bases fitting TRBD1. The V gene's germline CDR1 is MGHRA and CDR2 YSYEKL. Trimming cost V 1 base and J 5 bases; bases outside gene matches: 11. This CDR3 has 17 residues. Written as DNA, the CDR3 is TGCGCCAGCAGCCAAGGTAGCGGGGACAGTCAGTATCAGCCCCAGCATTTT. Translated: CASSQGSGDSQYQPQHF.

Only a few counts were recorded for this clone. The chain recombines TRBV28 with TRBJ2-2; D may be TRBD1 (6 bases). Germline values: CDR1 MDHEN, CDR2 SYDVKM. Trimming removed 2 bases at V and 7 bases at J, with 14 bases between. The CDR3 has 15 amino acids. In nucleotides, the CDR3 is TGTGCCAGCAGTTTAGAGGACAGTCCGGGCGGGGAGCTGTTTTTT. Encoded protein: CASSLEDSPGGELFF. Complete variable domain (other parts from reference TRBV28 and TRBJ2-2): DVKVTQSSRYLVKRTGEKVFLECVQDMDHENMFWYRQDPGLGLRLIYFSYDVKMKEKGDIPEGYSVSREKKERFSLILESASTNQTSMYLCASSLEDSPGGELFFGEGSRLTVL.

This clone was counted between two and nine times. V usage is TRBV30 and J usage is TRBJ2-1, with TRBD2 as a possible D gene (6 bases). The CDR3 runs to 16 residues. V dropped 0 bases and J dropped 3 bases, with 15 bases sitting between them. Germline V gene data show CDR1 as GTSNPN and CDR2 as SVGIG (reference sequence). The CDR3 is CAWSVGPSADYNEQFF. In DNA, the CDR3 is TGTGCCTGGAGTGTTGGCCCTAGCGCTGACTACAATGAGCAGTTCTTC.

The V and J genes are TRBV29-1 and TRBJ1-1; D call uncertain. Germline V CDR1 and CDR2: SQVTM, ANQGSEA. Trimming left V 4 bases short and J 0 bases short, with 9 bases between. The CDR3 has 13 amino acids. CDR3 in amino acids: CSVGRKLNTEAFF. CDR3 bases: TGCAGCGTTGGTCGGAAACTGAACACTGAAGCTTTCTTT.

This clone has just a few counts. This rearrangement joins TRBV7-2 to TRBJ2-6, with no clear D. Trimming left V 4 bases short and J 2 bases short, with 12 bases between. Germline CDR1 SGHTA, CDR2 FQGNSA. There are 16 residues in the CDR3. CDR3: CASSSFSRTGANVLTF. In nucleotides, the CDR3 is TGTGCCAGCAGCTCATTCAGTAGAACTGGGGCCAACGTCCTGACTTTC.

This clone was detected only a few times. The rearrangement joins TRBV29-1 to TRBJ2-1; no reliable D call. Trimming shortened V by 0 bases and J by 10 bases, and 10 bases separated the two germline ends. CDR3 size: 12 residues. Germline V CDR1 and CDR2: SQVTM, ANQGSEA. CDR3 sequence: CSVEDGPLEQFF. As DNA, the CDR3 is TGCAGCGTTGAAGACGGCCCCCTGGAGCAGTTCTTC.

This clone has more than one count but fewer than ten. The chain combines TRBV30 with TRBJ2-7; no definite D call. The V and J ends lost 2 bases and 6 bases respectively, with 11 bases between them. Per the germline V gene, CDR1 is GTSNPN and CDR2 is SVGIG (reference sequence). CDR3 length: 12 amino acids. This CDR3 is CAWSPVPLEQYF. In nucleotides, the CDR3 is TGTGCCTGGAGTCCCGTCCCCCTCGAGCAGTACTTC.

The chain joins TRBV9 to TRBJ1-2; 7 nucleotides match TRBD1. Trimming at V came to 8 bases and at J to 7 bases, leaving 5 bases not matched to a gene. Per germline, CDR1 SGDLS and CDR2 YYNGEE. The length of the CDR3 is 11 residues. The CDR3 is CASDREGGYTF. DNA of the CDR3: TGTGCCAGTGACAGGGAAGGTGGCTACACCTTC.

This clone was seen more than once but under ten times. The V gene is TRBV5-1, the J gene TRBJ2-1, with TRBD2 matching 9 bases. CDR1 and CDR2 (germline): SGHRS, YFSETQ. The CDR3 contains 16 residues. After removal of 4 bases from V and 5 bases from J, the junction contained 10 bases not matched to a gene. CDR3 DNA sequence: TGCGCCAGCAGCCCGTCCTTAGCGGGAGCTCACAATGAGCAGTTCTTC. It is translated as CASSPSLAGAHNEQFF.

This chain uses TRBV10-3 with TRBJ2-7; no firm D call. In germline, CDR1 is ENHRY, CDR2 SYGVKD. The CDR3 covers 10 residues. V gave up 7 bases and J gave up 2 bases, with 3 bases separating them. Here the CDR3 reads CAITTYEQYF. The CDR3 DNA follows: TGTGCCATCACCACCTACGAGCAGTACTTC.

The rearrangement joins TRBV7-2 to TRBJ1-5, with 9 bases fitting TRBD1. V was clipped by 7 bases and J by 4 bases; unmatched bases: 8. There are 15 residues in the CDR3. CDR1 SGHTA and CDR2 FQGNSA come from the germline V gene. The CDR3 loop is CASTSGTGMNQPQHF. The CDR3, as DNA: TGTGCCAGCACCTCCGGGACAGGGATGAATCAGCCCCAGCATTTT.

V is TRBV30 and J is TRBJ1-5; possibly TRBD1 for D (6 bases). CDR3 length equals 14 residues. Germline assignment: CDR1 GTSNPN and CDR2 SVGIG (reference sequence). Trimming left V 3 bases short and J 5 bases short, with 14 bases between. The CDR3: CAWSRGLTYQPQHF. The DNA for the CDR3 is TGTGCCTGGAGCCGGGGGCTCACTTATCAGCCCCAGCATTTT.

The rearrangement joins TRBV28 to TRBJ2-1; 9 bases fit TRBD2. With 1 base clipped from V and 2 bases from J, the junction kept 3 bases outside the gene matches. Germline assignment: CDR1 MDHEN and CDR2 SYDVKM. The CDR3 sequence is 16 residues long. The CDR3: CASSLLVAGAYNEQFF. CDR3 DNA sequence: TGTGCCAGCAGTTTATTGGTAGCGGGAGCCTACAATGAGCAGTTCTTC.

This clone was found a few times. The CDR3 is CATQRGGETQYF. The CDR3 bases are TGTGCCACCCAGCGGGGTGGGGAGACCCAGTACTTC. J is TRBJ2-5 and V is TRBV28; 7 nucleotides agree with TRBD2. Per germline, CDR1 MDHEN and CDR2 SYDVKM. The junction had 7 bases not matched to a gene; V was cut back by 10 bases and J by 5 bases. The length of the CDR3 is 12 residues.

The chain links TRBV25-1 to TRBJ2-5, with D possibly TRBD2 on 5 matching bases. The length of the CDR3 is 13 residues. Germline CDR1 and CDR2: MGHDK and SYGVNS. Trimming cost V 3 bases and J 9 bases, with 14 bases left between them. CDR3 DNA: TGTGCCAGCAGTGATCGGCACCCGAGGGCCCAGTACTTC. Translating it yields CASSDRHPRAQYF.

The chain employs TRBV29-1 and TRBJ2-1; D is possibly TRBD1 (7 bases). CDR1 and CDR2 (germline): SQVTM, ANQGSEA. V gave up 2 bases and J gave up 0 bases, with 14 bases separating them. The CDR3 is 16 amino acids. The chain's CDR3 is CSVESFRGASYNEQFF. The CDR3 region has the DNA TGCAGCGTTGAATCTTTCAGGGGGGCCTCCTACAATGAGCAGTTCTTC.

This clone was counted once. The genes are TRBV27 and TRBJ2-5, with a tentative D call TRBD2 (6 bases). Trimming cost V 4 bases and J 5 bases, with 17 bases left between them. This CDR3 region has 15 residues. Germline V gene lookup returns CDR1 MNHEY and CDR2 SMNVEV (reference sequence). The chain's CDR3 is CASSYGGTGRETQYF. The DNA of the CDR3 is TGTGCCAGCAGTTATGGCGGGACGGGGAGGGAGACCCAGTACTTC.

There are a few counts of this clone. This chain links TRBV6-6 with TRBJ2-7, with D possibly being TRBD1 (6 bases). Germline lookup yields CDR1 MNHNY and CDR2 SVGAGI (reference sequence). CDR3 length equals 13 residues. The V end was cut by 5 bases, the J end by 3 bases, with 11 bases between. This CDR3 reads CASSVGTNYEQYF. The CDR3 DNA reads TGTGCCAGCAGTGTCGGGACAAACTACGAGCAGTACTTC.

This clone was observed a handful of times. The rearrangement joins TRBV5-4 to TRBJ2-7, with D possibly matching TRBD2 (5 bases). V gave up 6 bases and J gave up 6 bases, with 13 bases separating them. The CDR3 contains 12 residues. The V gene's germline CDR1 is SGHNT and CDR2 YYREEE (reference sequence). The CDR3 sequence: CASTIGGGEQYF. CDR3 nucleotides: TGTGCCAGCACCATAGGAGGTGGCGAGCAGTACTTC.

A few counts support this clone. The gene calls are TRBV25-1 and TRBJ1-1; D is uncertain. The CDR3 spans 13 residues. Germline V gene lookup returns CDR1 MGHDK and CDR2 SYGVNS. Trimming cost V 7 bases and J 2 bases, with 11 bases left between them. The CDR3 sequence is CASMGLYNTEAFF. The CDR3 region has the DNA TGTGCCAGCATGGGTCTGTACAACACTGAAGCTTTCTTT.

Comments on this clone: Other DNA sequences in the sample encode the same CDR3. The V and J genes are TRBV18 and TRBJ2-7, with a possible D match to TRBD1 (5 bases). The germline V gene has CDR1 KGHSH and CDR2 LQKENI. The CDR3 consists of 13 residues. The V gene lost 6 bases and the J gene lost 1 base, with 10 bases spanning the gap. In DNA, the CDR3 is TGTGCCAGCTCCCCCGACAGTTCCTACGAGCAGTACTTC. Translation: CASSPDSSYEQYF.

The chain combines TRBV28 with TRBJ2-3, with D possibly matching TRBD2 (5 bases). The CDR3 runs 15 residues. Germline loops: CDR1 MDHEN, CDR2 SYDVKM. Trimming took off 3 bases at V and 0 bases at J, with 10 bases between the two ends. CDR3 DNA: TGTGCCAGCAGTTTCCAGCGGATAAGCACAGATACGCAGTATTTT. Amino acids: CASSFQRISTDTQYF.

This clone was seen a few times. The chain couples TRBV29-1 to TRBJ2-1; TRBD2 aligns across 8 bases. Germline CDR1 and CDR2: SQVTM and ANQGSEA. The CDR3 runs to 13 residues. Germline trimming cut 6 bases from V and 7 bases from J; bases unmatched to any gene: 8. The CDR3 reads CSVAGTSGNEQFF. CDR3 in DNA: TGCAGCGTAGCCGGGACTAGTGGAAATGAGCAGTTCTTC.